The 32 T cell receptor beta chains below all came from one sample that was sequenced in a study of beta chain features in type 1 diabetes. The study reverse transcribed the entire isolated RNA, so it sequenced expressed TCRB transcripts. This table comes from immunoSEQ multiplex PCR, and its TCRdb copy is limited to in-frame clones, with some not included. Of some 180,000 clones listed, roughly an eighth were seen once; the top ten hold 0.62%. The specimen was central memory CD4+ T cells from blood. Every receptor here comes from a woman between 18 and 30 years old in good health.

The table lists this clone with a few counts. The chain has TRBV6-6 and TRBJ2-2, with unresolved D. CDR1 and CDR2 from the germline V gene are MNHNY and SVGAGI (reference sequence). Trimming stripped 6 bases from V and 3 bases from J, with 11 bases between. The length of the CDR3 is 14 residues. The CDR3 nucleotides are TGTGCCAGCAGAGCCCCGTCGTACACCGGGGAGCTGTTTTTT. As protein: CASRAPSYTGELFF.

The genes are TRBV28 and TRBJ2-7; the D is unclear. With 3 bases removed from V and 2 bases from J, the gap between germline ends came to 11 bases. The germline V gene encodes CDR1 MDHEN and CDR2 SYDVKM. The CDR3 consists of 14 residues. The CDR3 reads CASSFKAPPYEQYF. Written as DNA, the CDR3 is TGTGCCAGCAGTTTTAAAGCACCCCCCTACGAGCAGTACTTC.

The V and J genes are TRBV6-6 and TRBJ2-1; 7 nucleotides line up with TRBD2. CDR1 is MNHNY, CDR2 SVGAGI, per germline (reference sequence). The CDR3 covers 15 residues. Trimming at V came to 7 bases and at J to 4 bases, leaving 10 bases not matched to a gene. The CDR3: CASKGRAGLYNEQFF. The CDR3 nucleotides are TGTGCCAGCAAGGGGCGAGCGGGGCTTTACAATGAGCAGTTCTTC.

This clone was detected only a few times. V is TRBV30 and J is TRBJ2-1; 11 bases fit TRBD2. This CDR3 region has 14 residues. Germline V gene data show CDR1 as GTSNPN and CDR2 as SVGIG (reference sequence). With V trimmed by 0 bases and J by 9 bases, 4 bases remained unmatched. The DNA for the CDR3 is TGTGCCTGGAGTGTTGGGACTAGCGGATTTGAGCAGTTCTTC. Translation: CAWSVGTSGFEQFF.

CDR3 DNA sequence: TGTGCCAGCAGTGACGATTCGTCGAGCTCCTACAATGAGCAGTTCTTC. As protein: CASSDDSSSSYNEQFF. V is TRBV25-1 and J is TRBJ2-1; D remains unclear. This CDR3 is 16 amino acids long. CDR1 MGHDK and CDR2 SYGVNS come from the germline V gene. V gave up 3 bases and J gave up 0 bases, with 12 bases separating them.

This clone has a handful of counts. CDR3 DNA sequence: TGTGCCTGGAATGGATTTAGCGGGACCTCCAACACAGATACGCAGTATTTT. Protein product: CAWNGFSGTSNTDTQYF. This rearrangement joins TRBV30 to TRBJ2-3; 8 bases agree with TRBD2. V was clipped by 4 bases and J by 2 bases; unmatched bases: 14. This CDR3 has 17 amino acids. The germline V gene has CDR1 GTSNPN and CDR2 SVGIG (reference sequence).

This clone came up a few times. V and J are TRBV7-2 and TRBJ2-1; no firm D call. The V gene lost 5 bases and the J gene lost 1 base, with 3 bases spanning the gap. The CDR3 covers 12 residues. Germline lookup yields CDR1 SGHTA and CDR2 FQGNSA. CDR3 loop: CASSPSYNEQFF. CDR3 bases: TGTGCCAGCAGCCCGTCCTACAATGAGCAGTTCTTC.

The rearrangement joins TRBV28 to TRBJ1-1; 7 nucleotides agree with TRBD1. The J segment lost 0 bases and the V segment lost 2 bases, leaving 0 bases of the junction unmatched. Germline V CDR1 and CDR2: MDHEN, SYDVKM. This CDR3 contains 14 residues. The CDR3 region is CASSLGTVNTEAFF. CDR3 coding DNA: TGTGCCAGCAGTTTAGGGACAGTGAACACTGAAGCTTTCTTT. The entire variable domain, with the rest obtained from reference TRBV28 and TRBJ1-1, is as follows: DVKVTQSSRYLVKRTGEKVFLECVQDMDHENMFWYRQDPGLGLRLIYFSYDVKMKEKGDIPEGYSVSREKKERFSLILESASTNQTSMYLCASSLGTVNTEAFFGQGTRLTVV.

This chain links TRBV28 with TRBJ2-3, with 10 bases aligning to TRBD2. Germline CDR1 reads MDHEN; CDR2 reads SYDVKM. CDR3 length equals 16 residues. Germline trimming cut 6 bases from V and 0 bases from J; bases unmatched to any gene: 6. The CDR3 loop is CASRPPSGSSTDTQYF. Here the CDR3 DNA reads TGTGCCAGCAGACCCCCTAGCGGGAGTAGCACAGATACGCAGTATTTT.

This clone was observed a handful of times. The chain has TRBV14 and TRBJ2-1; 7 bases are a match to TRBD2. This CDR3 is 15 amino acids long. Germline V CDR1 and CDR2: SGHDN, FVKESK. V was pared by 4 bases and J by 5 bases, with 8 bases of the junction left unmatched. Here the CDR3 DNA reads TGTGCCAGCAGCCGCGGCGGGAGTGGCCACAATGAGCAGTTCTTC. Its protein is CASSRGGSGHNEQFF.

The chain carries TRBV18 and TRBJ2-1; 10 positions agree with TRBD2. The V gene end was trimmed by 2 bases and the J gene end by 6 bases; junction bases not matched to a gene: 7. In germline, CDR1 is KGHSH, CDR2 LQKENI. The CDR3 runs to 16 residues. CDR3 amino acids: CASSPWLAGAGNEQFF. CDR3 coding DNA: TGTGCCAGCTCACCATGGCTAGCGGGAGCCGGCAATGAGCAGTTCTTC.

This chain links TRBV30 with TRBJ2-5, with 9 nucleotides matching TRBD2. V dropped 8 bases and J dropped 4; count of bases not matched to a gene: 14. The CDR3 runs 15 residues. Looked up from germline, CDR1 is GTSNPN and CDR2 is SVGIG (reference sequence). The CDR3 nucleotides are TGTGCCGGGGCGGGAGGGCCAAGGCTAGCAGAGACCCAGTACTTC. Its protein product is CAGAGGPRLAETQYF. The full variable domain, completed using reference TRBV30 and TRBJ2-5, is SQTIHQWPATLVQPVGSPLSLECTVEGTSNPNLYWYRQAAGRGLQLLFYSVGIGQISSEVPQNLSASRPQDRQFILSSKKLLLSDSGFYLCAGAGGPRLAETQYFGPGTRLLVL.

The genes are TRBV5-1 and TRBJ2-6, with a tentative D call TRBD2 (5 bases). CDR3 length: 17 residues. Trimming cost V 4 bases and J 0 bases, with 14 bases left between them. The germline V gene has CDR1 SGHRS and CDR2 YFSETQ. In nucleotides, the CDR3 is TGCGCCAGCAGCGCAAGCGGAACCAACTCTGGGGCCAACGTCCTGACTTTC. It codes for CASSASGTNSGANVLTF. The whole variable domain, remainder taken from reference TRBV5-1 and TRBJ2-6, is KAGVTQTPRYLIKTRGQQVTLSCSPISGHRSVSWYQQTPGQGLQFLFEYFSETQRNKGNFPGRFSGRQFSNSRSEMNVSTLELGDSALYLCASSASGTNSGANVLTFGAGSRLTVL.

This clone was seen once. The chain carries TRBV29-1 and TRBJ1-1; 7 bases are a match to TRBD1. Germline CDR1 reads SQVTM; CDR2 reads ANQGSEA. V gave up 7 bases and J gave up 1 base; unmatched junction bases: 9. This CDR3 has 14 residues. The CDR3 DNA is TGCAGCGCCCTCCACAGGGGAAGGAACACTGAAGCTTTCTTT. Its translation: CSALHRGRNTEAFF.

V gene TRBV2 combines with J gene TRBJ2-1; 9 bases are shared with TRBD2. Looked up from germline, CDR1 is SNHLY and CDR2 is FYNNEI. J was trimmed by 10 bases and V by 6 bases; bases with no gene match: 10. The CDR3 totals 14 residues. CDR3 amino acids: CASRSGRTSPEQFF. The CDR3 DNA follows: TGTGCCAGCAGAAGCGGGAGGACCTCCCCCGAGCAGTTCTTC.

The V call is TRBV19, the J call TRBJ2-7, with D maybe TRBD2 (5 bases). Germline CDR1 LNHDA, CDR2 SQIVND (reference sequence). The CDR3 has 16 residues. The V and J ends lost 5 bases and 3 bases respectively, with 20 bases between them. The CDR3 coding sequence is TGTGCCAGTAGTCCCCTCGGGATCAGGTCAGACTACGAGCAGTACTTC. Translated: CASSPLGIRSDYEQYF.

The chain couples TRBV30 to TRBJ2-7, with D perhaps matching TRBD2 (5 bases). Germline V gene data show CDR1 as GTSNPN and CDR2 as SVGIG (reference sequence). Trimming took off 0 bases at V and 2 bases at J, with 8 bases between the two ends. The CDR3 is 13 amino acids. CDR3 residues: CAWSVEGPYEQYF. The CDR3 region has the DNA TGTGCCTGGAGTGTTGAGGGCCCCTACGAGCAGTACTTC.

This clone was found a few times. The genes are TRBV23-1 and TRBJ2-1, with a tentative D call TRBD2 (5 bases). TRBV23-1 is an open reading frame, and its role is uncertain. The CDR3 is 21 amino acids. V gave up 1 base and J gave up 9 bases, with 34 bases separating them. The DNA for the CDR3 is TGCGCCAGCAGTCAATACCCGTGGACGGACCTCGCTAGCTTTGGGCCGGGTGAGCAGTTCTTC. It codes for CASSQYPWTDLASFGPGEQFF.

This clone came up a few times. The chain recombines TRBV9 with TRBJ2-1, with D possibly TRBD2 on 7 matching bases. Trimming took off 5 bases at V and 6 bases at J, with 12 bases between the two ends. This CDR3 is 13 amino acids long. The V gene's germline CDR1 is SGDLS and CDR2 YYNGEE. The DNA for the CDR3 is TGTGCCAGCAGTAGGGGGGGGGTCAATGAGCAGTTCTTC. Amino acids: CASSRGGVNEQFF.

This clone has only a few counts. V is TRBV6-5 and J is TRBJ2-2; 8 bases align to TRBD1. The germline gives CDR1 MNHEY, CDR2 SVGAGI. V lost 4 bases to trimming and J lost 5 bases; unmatched junction nucleotides: 6. This CDR3 is built from 15 residues. The CDR3 protein is CASSSQGAKTGELFF. The CDR3 DNA reads as TGTGCCAGCAGTTCCCAGGGGGCTAAGACCGGGGAGCTGTTTTTT.

This chain joins TRBV30 and TRBJ1-2, with D perhaps TRBD1 (5 bases). This CDR3 contains 12 residues. V lost 4 bases, J lost 7 bases, and 13 bases lay in between. CDR1 and CDR2 (germline): GTSNPN, SVGIG (reference sequence). The CDR3 spells CAWTGGFGGYTF. The DNA of the CDR3 is TGTGCCTGGACCGGGGGTTTTGGTGGCTACACCTTC.

The table lists this clone with a few counts. V and J are TRBV29-1 and TRBJ1-2, with D maybe TRBD1 (5 bases). This CDR3 comprises 13 residues. Trimming took 2 bases from V and 7 from J, leaving 14 bases between them. CDR1 and CDR2 from the germline V gene are SQVTM and ANQGSEA. CDR3 sequence: CSVEPQGRGGYTF. The CDR3 nucleotides read TGCAGCGTTGAACCCCAGGGTAGAGGTGGCTACACCTTC.

This clone has only a few counts. The chain uses TRBV5-4 and TRBJ2-5, with 7 positions matching TRBD2. V gave up 4 bases and J gave up 2 bases; unmatched junction bases: 11. Germline V gene data show CDR1 as SGHNT and CDR2 as YYREEE (reference sequence). There are 16 residues in the CDR3. DNA of the CDR3: TGTGCCAGCAGCCCCTCAGGCGGGAGAAGACAAGAGACCCAGTACTTC. Translated, it gives CASSPSGGRRQETQYF.

This clone has only a few counts. The genes are TRBV9 and TRBJ2-1; 9 bases fit TRBD2. CDR1 and CDR2 from the germline V gene are SGDLS and YYNGEE. The CDR3 loop spans 15 amino acids. The V and J ends lost 2 bases and 8 bases, in that order; junction bases with no gene match: 8. CDR3 loop: CASSVEGGRGDEQFF. CDR3 nucleotide sequence: TGTGCCAGCAGCGTGGAAGGCGGGAGGGGGGATGAGCAGTTCTTC. Full variable domain (rest looked up from reference TRBV9 and TRBJ2-1): DSGVTQTPKHLITATGQRVTLRCSPRSGDLSVYWYQQSLDQGLQFLIQYYNGEERAKGNILERFSAQQFPDLHSELNLSSLELGDSALYFCASSVEGGRGDEQFFGPGTRLTVL.

This clone was seen only a few times. The CDR3 reads CAVQVLTEAFF. The CDR3 DNA reads TGTGCCGTTCAGGTTCTCACTGAAGCTTTCTTT. J is TRBJ1-1 and V is TRBV30, with no clear D. This CDR3 region has 11 residues. V lost 8 bases to trimming and J lost 4 bases, with 11 bases between them. Germline V CDR1 and CDR2: GTSNPN, SVGIG (reference sequence).

J is TRBJ2-3 and V is TRBV5-1; D gene unclear. CDR3 length equals 15 residues. CDR1 and CDR2 (germline): SGHRS, YFSETQ. Trimming took off 1 base at V and 1 base at J, with 10 bases between the two ends. The CDR3 bases are TGCGCCAGCAGCTTGTCGCCTGAGGGCACAGATACGCAGTATTTT. Translating gives CASSLSPEGTDTQYF.

This clone was seen a few times. The chain employs TRBV15 and TRBJ2-7, with D perhaps TRBD1 (6 bases). Trimming shortened V by 0 bases and J by 3 bases, and 9 bases separated the two germline ends. Germline CDR1 is LNHNV and CDR2 is YYDKDF (reference sequence). This CDR3 spans 14 amino acids. The CDR3 DNA reads as TGTGCCACCAGCAGAGATCTGGGACACTACGAGCAGTACTTC. Residues: CATSRDLGHYEQYF.

The rearrangement joins TRBV7-2 to TRBJ1-5; D remains unclear. Germline V gene sequence: CDR1 SGHTA, CDR2 FQGNSA. CDR3 size: 13 residues. Trimming stripped 3 bases from V and 5 bases from J, with 8 bases between. The CDR3, as DNA: TGTGCCAGCAGCTTGTCGCGAGATCAGCCCCAGCATTTT. As protein: CASSLSRDQPQHF.

Only a few counts were recorded for this clone. The chain links TRBV5-1 to TRBJ2-7; 7 nucleotides match TRBD1. The CDR3 consists of 16 residues. Germline V gene data show CDR1 as SGHRS and CDR2 as YFSETQ. J lost 5 bases, V lost 1 base, and 12 bases had no gene match. CDR3 residues: CASSLRSTGTINEQYF. CDR3 DNA sequence: TGCGCCAGCAGCTTGAGGTCGACAGGGACGATCAACGAGCAGTACTTC.

The gene calls are TRBV14 and TRBJ1-5; tentatively, D is TRBD1 (5 bases). CDR3 size: 13 residues. CDR1 SGHDN and CDR2 FVKESK come from the germline V gene. V was shortened by 1 base and J by 7 bases, with 8 bases between the two germline ends. The CDR3 coding sequence is TGTGCCAGCAGCCAAGCGCAGGGCCAGCCCCAGCATTTT. This gives the protein CASSQAQGQPQHF.

This clone was picked up a small number of times. The gene calls are TRBV9 and TRBJ2-7; 10 positions agree with TRBD1. With 3 bases clipped from V and 3 bases from J, the junction kept 9 bases outside the gene matches. Germline V gene sequence: CDR1 SGDLS, CDR2 YYNGEE. This CDR3 has 16 residues. The CDR3 DNA sequence: TGTGCCAGCAGCGAACCGGGACAGGGGTTAAGCTACGAGCAGTACTTC. This gives the protein CASSEPGQGLSYEQYF.

This clone has just a few counts. The chain joins TRBV30 to TRBJ1-1; 10 nucleotides match TRBD1. Looked up from germline, CDR1 is GTSNPN and CDR2 is SVGIG (reference sequence). J gave up 0 bases and V 6 bases, and 13 bases lay outside the gene matches. The CDR3 runs 17 residues. The CDR3 coding sequence is TGTGCCTGTCAAAAGTCCGGGACAGGGGCCCTGAACACTGAAGCTTTCTTT. It specifies CACQKSGTGALNTEAFF.